This passage covers 9 T cell receptor beta chains from one sample sequenced in a study of CD8 T cells in Susac syndrome. RNA was extracted with the RNeasy kit, and a quantity of roughly 0.45 to 1 ug was reverse transcribed using random hexamers. TCRdb re-derived calls from the immunoSEQ multiplex PCR reads in MiXCR, one entry per CDR3 protein. The profile shows about 240,000 distinct CDR3 sequences, 95% to 97% of them singletons. The material sequenced was CD4+ T cells from PBMCs. Receptor source: a human donor with Susac syndrome.

V and J are TRBV6-4 and TRBJ2-2, with 7 bases identical to TRBD1. Germline CDR1 reads MRHNA; CDR2 reads SNTAGT. The CDR3 loop spans 17 amino acids. J was trimmed by 4 bases and V by 0 bases; bases with no gene match: 8. CDR3 nucleotide sequence: TGTGCCAGCAGTGACTCGACACAGGGGCGTTTCACCGGGGAGCTGTTTTTT. Translation: CASSDSTQGRFTGELFF.

J is TRBJ1-2 and V is TRBV9, with D hard to call. V dropped 3 bases and J dropped 4 bases, with 19 bases sitting between them. CDR1 is SGDLS and CDR2 is YYNGEE in the germline V gene. The CDR3 extends over 16 amino acids. The CDR3 is CASSETDGRRLYGYTF. CDR3 DNA: TGTGCCAGCAGCGAAACCGATGGACGGAGACTCTATGGCTACACCTTC.

This clonotype was detected only once. The chain couples TRBV12-3 or TRBV12-4 to TRBJ2-6; maybe TRBD1 (6 bases). Trimming removed 7 bases from V and 0 bases from J, with 13 bases in between. The CDR3 is 16 amino acids. CDR3 DNA sequence: TGTGCCAGCATCCCTACAGGGCCCTCTGGGGCCAACGTCCTGACTTTC. This translates into CASIPTGPSGANVLTF.

The J gene is TRBJ1-1, the V gene TRBV20-1, with D unresolved. V lost 2 bases to trimming and J lost 1 base, with 14 bases between them. Germline assignment: CDR1 DFQATT and CDR2 SNEGSKA (reference sequence). The length of the CDR3 is 15 residues. CDR3 DNA: TGCAGTGCTAGAAAAACCAACTTGGGGAACACTGAAGCTTTCTTT. It is translated as CSARKTNLGNTEAFF.

The chain uses TRBV7-2 and TRBJ2-7; possible D gene TRBD2, 5 bases. Per the germline V gene, CDR1 is SGHTA and CDR2 is FQGNSA. This CDR3 has 14 residues. Between the trimmed V and J ends, which lost 5 bases and 2 bases, there was a span of 13 bases. The CDR3 DNA is TGTGCCAGCAGCCCTCGGACTGGAGCCTACGAGCAGTACTTC. Amino acids: CASSPRTGAYEQYF.

The rearrangement joins TRBV29-1 to TRBJ2-7, with 7 positions matching TRBD1. Germline CDR1 SQVTM, CDR2 ANQGSEA. The CDR3 covers 12 residues. Losses at the gene ends were 7 bases for V and 2 bases for J; bases not matched to a gene: 5. In DNA form, the CDR3 reads TGCAGCGCGGGGACAGAGACCTACGAGCAGTACTTC. This translates into CSAGTETYEQYF.

This chain connects TRBV29-1 to TRBJ2-7, with 8 bases matching TRBD2. The CDR3 consists of 14 residues. J lost 3 bases, V lost 7 bases, and 11 bases had no gene match. Germline V gene data show CDR1 as SQVTM and CDR2 as ANQGSEA. CDR3 sequence reads: CSARGRSGSYEQYF. CDR3 in DNA: TGCAGCGCCCGCGGGAGGAGCGGGAGCTACGAGCAGTACTTC.

This rearrangement joins TRBV20-1 to TRBJ1-5; tentative D call: TRBD1 (6 bases). V was pared by 2 bases and J by 7 bases, with 9 bases between. The CDR3 extends over 12 amino acids. Per the germline V gene, CDR1 is DFQATT and CDR2 is SNEGSKA (reference sequence). This CDR3 reads CSARQGQQPQHF. The DNA of the CDR3 is TGCAGTGCTAGACAGGGGCAACAGCCCCAGCATTTT.

Only one count was recorded for this clonotype. This chain joins TRBV10-3 and TRBJ1-1; D is undetermined. V gave up 3 bases and J gave up 8 bases, with 7 bases separating them. The CDR3 runs to 11 residues. Germline V gene data show CDR1 as ENHRY and CDR2 as SYGVKD. CDR3 residues: CAISEQLEAFF. As DNA, the CDR3 is TGTGCCATCAGTGAACAGCTGGAAGCTTTCTTT.